The 28 T cell receptor beta chains below come from one sample, sequenced in a study of early T cells in non-severe SARS-CoV-2 infection. TCRdb reanalysed the 5' RACE reads using MiXCR and keeps one entry per CDR3 protein. The data contain 52,000 or so distinct CDR3 sequences, 12% of them singletons. The sample consisted of whole blood. Receptor source: an adult who was a healthcare worker with PCR-confirmed SARS-CoV-2 infection or an uninfected control (not recorded which).

This chain links TRBV12-3 or TRBV12-4 with TRBJ2-4, with 9 bases aligning to TRBD2. V was clipped by 5 bases and J by 7 bases; unmatched bases: 6. The CDR3 extends over 14 amino acids. CDR3 coding DNA: TGTGCCAGCAGTCCGGGACTAGCCGGGAACATTCAGTACTTC. This gives the protein CASSPGLAGNIQYF.

CDR3 coding DNA: TGTGCCAGCAGCTTAAGGTTGGGGAACACCGGGGAGCTGTTTTTT. Its translation: CASSLRLGNTGELFF. The V gene is TRBV7-2, the J gene TRBJ2-2; D unclear. V shed 2 bases and J shed 1 base, with 8 bases lying between them. CDR1 is SGHTA and CDR2 is FQGNSA in the germline V gene. The CDR3 is 15 residues long.

A note on this clonotype: Because the CDR3's place on the DNA is in doubt, the DNA is left out and the CDR3 is given as listed by TCRdb. The CDR3 reads CASSEVEGENCFF. The chain has TRBV18 and TRBJ1-4. From its first to its last residue, the CDR3 has 13 amino acids. Germline V gene data show CDR1 as KGHSH and CDR2 as LQKENI.

There are many counts of this clonotype. The J gene is TRBJ2-3, the V gene TRBV18, with 7 bases fitting TRBD1. V dropped 0 bases and J dropped 6; count of bases not matched to a gene: 9. CDR3 size: 16 residues. Germline assignment: CDR1 KGHSH and CDR2 LQKENI. CDR3 coding DNA: TGTGCCAGCTCACCACCTCAAGGGGGCGCTGGGGATACGCAGTATTTT. Translation gives CASSPPQGGAGDTQYF.

The sample holds many counts of this clonotype. This chain uses TRBV6-6 with TRBJ2-5; 9 nucleotides align to TRBD1. CDR3 length: 13 residues. Germline CDR1 is MNHNY and CDR2 is SVGAGI (reference sequence). V lost 8 bases and J lost 5; bases outside the gene matches: 6. This chain's CDR3 is CASLQGARETQYF. CDR3 DNA sequence: TGTGCCAGCCTACAGGGGGCGCGGGAGACCCAGTACTTC.

V usage is TRBV19 and J usage is TRBJ2-2; D gene ambiguous. V lost 3 bases to trimming and J lost 6 bases, with 11 bases between them. Germline V gene lookup returns CDR1 LNHDA and CDR2 SQIVND (reference sequence). There are 14 residues in the CDR3. The chain's CDR3 is CASSISRSSGELFF. DNA of the CDR3: TGTGCCAGTAGTATTAGCAGGTCGTCCGGGGAGCTGTTTTTT.

Points on this clonotype: This could be a read error, since a much larger clone is one nucleotide away. This chain links TRBV24-1 with TRBJ2-7; 7 nucleotides line up with TRBD2. The CDR3 totals 13 residues. Trimming cost V 9 bases and J 6 bases; bases outside gene matches: 10. CDR1 is KGHDR, CDR2 SFDVKD, per germline. In DNA, the CDR3 is TGTGCCACCGGTCCGGGGAGGGGTGGCGAGCAGTACTTC. Its protein product is CATGPGRGGEQYF.

This clonotype was counted at least ten times. The chain combines TRBV10-2 with TRBJ2-4, with D unresolved. V was cut by 3 bases and J by 0 bases, with 15 bases left in between. The CDR3 totals 17 residues. CDR1 is WSHSY, CDR2 SAAADI, per germline. In DNA form, the CDR3 reads TGCGCCAGCAGTGATGGGCAGCTTATATTAGCCAAAAACATTCAGTACTTC. Translation gives CASSDGQLILAKNIQYF.

This sequence joins TRBV4-3 and TRBJ2-3; possible D gene TRBD2, 5 bases. Germline CDR1 reads LGHNA; CDR2 reads YSLEER. V dropped 1 base and J dropped 0 bases, with 11 bases sitting between them. This CDR3 has 16 residues. The CDR3 bases are TGCGCCAGCAGCCAAGGGAGCGGAACTAGCACAGATACGCAGTATTTT. Its translation: CASSQGSGTSTDTQYF.

This clonotype was observed many times. This chain connects TRBV14 to TRBJ1-2; D call uncertain. The CDR3 spans 16 residues. Germline CDR1 is SGHDN and CDR2 is FVKESK. The germline V and J ends were trimmed by 4 bases and 0 bases, with 15 bases remaining between them. CDR3 nucleotide sequence: TGTGCCAGCAGCCGCCACAGAGCTCCTTCTAACTATGGCTACACCTTC. It is translated as CASSRHRAPSNYGYTF.

The chain has TRBV20-1 and TRBJ2-7, with TRBD1 matching over 9 bases. With V trimmed by 6 bases and J by 7 bases, 10 bases remained unmatched. This CDR3 has 13 residues. CDR1 and CDR2 from the germline V gene are DFQATT and SNEGSKA (reference sequence). Written as DNA, the CDR3 is TGCAGTGCCGTCCCGGGACAGGGTTGGGAGCAGTACTTC. It specifies CSAVPGQGWEQYF.

The V and J genes are TRBV9 and TRBJ1-2; tentatively, D is TRBD1 (5 bases). V lost 2 bases to trimming and J lost 1 base, with 9 bases between them. CDR1 SGDLS and CDR2 YYNGEE come from the germline V gene. CDR3 length: 14 amino acids. CDR3 nucleotide sequence: TGTGCCAGCAGCGTTCTGGGGGTTAACTATGGCTACACCTTC. This translates into CASSVLGVNYGYTF.

This clonotype was seen only a few times. This chain uses TRBV19 with TRBJ2-3, with D unclear. The length of the CDR3 is 12 residues. Germline CDR1 LNHDA, CDR2 SQIVND (reference sequence). V was clipped by 3 bases and J by 4 bases, with 5 bases between them. The CDR3 here is CASSIAADTQYF. In DNA form, the CDR3 reads TGTGCCAGTAGTATCGCGGCAGATACGCAGTATTTT.

This clonotype was picked up many times. The gene calls are TRBV6-5 and TRBJ1-2; 9 bases are a match to TRBD1. With 4 bases clipped from V and 5 bases from J, the junction kept 5 bases outside the gene matches. Germline values: CDR1 MNHEY, CDR2 SVGAGI. CDR3 size: 14 residues. In nucleotides, the CDR3 is TGTGCCAGCAGTTTAACAGGGGGCGGGTATGGCTACACCTTC. Translated, it gives CASSLTGGGYGYTF.

In this sample, this clonotype turned up a few times. The J gene is TRBJ1-2, the V gene TRBV13, with D hard to call. CDR3 length equals 13 residues. Germline CDR1 PRHDT, CDR2 FYEKMQ (reference sequence). Between the trimmed V and J ends, which lost 5 bases and 2 bases, there was a span of 9 bases. The CDR3 is CASSLQENYGYTF. CDR3 DNA sequence: TGTGCCAGCAGCCTGCAAGAAAACTATGGCTACACCTTC.

The CDR3 DNA reads TGTGCCAGCAACGCGAGGGACAGGGGATATAATTCACCCCTCCACTTT. Translating gives CASNARDRGYNSPLHF. The chain links TRBV6-2 or TRBV6-3 to TRBJ1-6, with TRBD1 identical over 10 bases. Losses at the gene ends were 7 bases for V and 4 bases for J; bases not matched to a gene: 7. The germline V gene encodes CDR1 MNHEY and CDR2 SVGEGT. The CDR3 runs 16 residues.

At least ten counts were recorded for this clonotype. The chain recombines TRBV7-6 with TRBJ2-5, with D uncertain. Germline V gene lookup returns CDR1 SGHVS and CDR2 FNYEAQ. The CDR3 contains 22 residues. V was shortened by 5 bases and J by 5 bases, with 39 bases between the two germline ends. In DNA, the CDR3 is TGTGCCAGCAGCACACAAACCTTCCTTCCCAAGGACCTATTGCAGTTCAAGGAGACCCAGTACTTC. Translation gives CASSTQTFLPKDLLQFKETQYF.

This clonotype was recorded once. V is TRBV3-1 and J is TRBJ2-7; D gene uncertain. Germline V gene lookup returns CDR1 LGHDT and CDR2 YNNKEL (reference sequence). The V gene lost 1 base and the J gene lost 0 bases, with 7 bases spanning the gap. CDR3 size: 14 residues. CDR3 nucleotides: TGTGCCAGCAGCCAAGGACACCTCTCCTACGAGCAGTACTTC. Its translation is CASSQGHLSYEQYF.

The chain combines TRBV28 with TRBJ2-3, with 8 bases aligning to TRBD1. This CDR3 is built from 15 residues. Per germline, CDR1 MDHEN and CDR2 SYDVKM. V was pared by 6 bases and J by 5 bases, with 10 bases of the junction left unmatched. CDR3 sequence (DNA): TGTGCCAGCAGGATAACCAGGGGGCGCGAAGATACGCAGTATTTT. Its translation: CASRITRGREDTQYF.

This clonotype was seen at least ten times. The chain combines TRBV30 with TRBJ1-2; D might be TRBD1 (5 bases). CDR3 size: 12 residues. Germline V gene lookup returns CDR1 GTSNPN and CDR2 SVGIG (reference sequence). Trimming removed 5 bases at V and 4 bases at J, with 11 bases between. Here the CDR3 DNA reads TGTGCCTGGGCCACAGGTAGCTATGGCTACACCTTC. It is translated as CAWATGSYGYTF. The whole variable domain, filled in from reference TRBV30 and TRBJ1-2, reads SQTIHQWPATLVQPVGSPLSLECTVEGTSNPNLYWYRQAAGRGLQLLFYSVGIGQISSEVPQNLSASRPQDRQFILSSKKLLLSDSGFYLCAWATGSYGYTFGSGTRLTVV.

The V and J genes are TRBV6-1 and TRBJ1-5; tentatively, D is TRBD1 (6 bases). Trimming shortened V by 5 bases and J by 3 bases, and 17 bases separated the two germline ends. From germline, CDR1 is MNHNS and CDR2 SASEGT. The CDR3 is made up of 16 amino acids. The CDR3 DNA reads as TGTGCCAGCAGTCTCCACTTGGACAGAAACAATCAGCCCCAGCATTTT. Its translation: CASSLHLDRNNQPQHF.

This clonotype was seen a few times. This chain joins TRBV6-6 and TRBJ2-7, with D tentatively TRBD1 (7 bases). This CDR3 region has 14 residues. The V and J ends lost 4 bases and 7 bases respectively, with 17 bases between them. Per the germline V gene, CDR1 is MNHNY and CDR2 is SVGAGI (reference sequence). DNA of the CDR3: TGTGCCAGCAGTTCCCAGGGGGGCCGCGCGGAGCAGTACTTC. It encodes CASSSQGGRAEQYF.

The CDR3, as DNA: TGCAGCGTTAACAGGGTTGAGACCCAGTACTTC. Translating gives CSVNRVETQYF. The rearrangement joins TRBV29-1 to TRBJ2-5, with a weak D call TRBD1 (6 bases). V lost 5 bases to trimming and J lost 5 bases, with 9 bases between them. This CDR3 comprises 11 residues. Germline CDR1 and CDR2: SQVTM and ANQGSEA.

The V gene is TRBV29-1, the J gene TRBJ2-1; perhaps TRBD2 as D (5 bases). Germline CDR1 reads SQVTM; CDR2 reads ANQGSEA. The V and J ends lost 3 bases and 0 bases respectively, with 9 bases between them. The CDR3 runs 14 residues. The CDR3 region is CSVDLRASYNEQFF. The CDR3 bases are TGCAGCGTTGACTTGCGGGCCTCCTACAATGAGCAGTTCTTC.

This clonotype has a count of ten or more. This chain connects TRBV5-1 to TRBJ2-6, with D perhaps matching TRBD1 (5 bases). Germline-derived CDR1 and CDR2 are SGHRS and YFSETQ. V was cut by 0 bases and J by 2 bases, with 9 bases left in between. The CDR3 runs to 16 residues. CDR3 in DNA: TGCGCCAGCAGCTTGGCGGCAGGGCCTGGGGCCAACGTCCTGACTTTC. Translated: CASSLAAGPGANVLTF.

This clonotype was detected ten times or more. The J gene is TRBJ1-2, the V gene TRBV11-2; TRBD1 agrees at 8 bases. Germline-derived CDR1 and CDR2 are SGHAT and FQNNGV. The junction had 14 bases not matched to a gene; V was cut back by 4 bases and J by 7 bases. The CDR3 is 16 residues long. CDR3 sequence: CASSWGGGQGFGGYTF. The CDR3 coding sequence is TGTGCCAGCAGCTGGGGCGGTGGACAGGGTTTTGGTGGCTACACCTTC.

This CDR3 is CASSPAGRNEQYF. For the CDR3, the DNA is TGTGCCAGCTCACCGGCAGGGAGGAACGAGCAGTACTTC. The chain joins TRBV18 to TRBJ2-7, with a weak D call TRBD2 (6 bases). CDR1 and CDR2 (germline): KGHSH, LQKENI. There are 13 residues in the CDR3. V was cut by 3 bases and J by 5 bases, with 11 bases left in between.

Only a few counts were recorded for this clonotype. CDR3 sequence reads: CSAPEALAEQETQYF. Here the CDR3 DNA reads TGCAGTGCCCCCGAGGCACTAGCGGAACAAGAGACCCAGTACTTC. This chain uses TRBV20-1 with TRBJ2-5; TRBD2 matches at 8 bases. The CDR3 has 15 amino acids. The junction had 11 bases not matched to a gene; V was cut back by 6 bases and J by 2 bases. Germline V gives CDR1 DFQATT, CDR2 SNEGSKA (reference sequence).